This T cell receptor beta chain originates from a study of vaccination effects on CD4 cells after COVID-19 (dated 2022 in TCRdb). Study-level background: Participants received two doses of either the BNT162b2 or the mRNA-1273 mRNA SARS-CoV-2 vaccine. Altogether, around ten COVID-19 convalescent patients and several SARS-CoV-2-naive healthy vaccine recipients made up the full study. SARS-CoV-2 spike-specific CD4+ TCR repertoires from before and after mRNA vaccination were compared in COVID-19 convalescent patients and in infection-naive vaccine recipients. The Oncomine TCR Beta short-read assay on an Illumina iSeq 100 was used to sequence cultures from other donors in the study.

This clone was seen a few times. Which antigen it targets is not known. No base quality values were provided; no much bigger clone lies one nucleotide off. Study-wide findings and limitations: At late post-vaccination timepoints, both infection-induced and vaccine-induced clones showed marked clonal contraction, consistent with waning T cell responses. Among healthy vaccine recipients, nearly all vaccine-induced clones were SARS-CoV-2 mono-reactive, and only 1 of 255 was cross-reactive with common cold coronaviruses. The study was limited by a small number of convalescent patients, and early post-infection timepoints were lacking.

Library creation used the immunoSEQ multiplex PCR assay. DNA from the CD4+ T cells that had been cultured and isolated underwent TCR beta CDR3 sequencing. The authors' pipeline ran thus. The analysis removed non-productive TCR sequences, trimmed reads to the CDR3 region, and retained only CDR3s that were 7 or more amino acids long. The MANAFEST web app was used to identify antigen-specific clonotypes by comparing expansion in peptide wells with expansion in reference cultures. Positive clones required FDR<0.05 expansion versus reference and all other wells, odds ratio above 5, and frequency above 0.1% in two replicate wells. Cross-reactive clonotypes were defined as significantly expanded in SARS-CoV-2 spike wells and in at least one common cold coronavirus spike condition. Using the stringdist R package, CDR3 similarity was measured by Levenshtein distance, and unrooted trees were constructed with ape in R 3.6.1. The clones in this table, taken by TCRdb from immuneACCESS, are in-frame only. Not every clone is retained; where verified, under half of the shortfall comes from an unresolved V gene, and the cause of the rest is unknown. V and J calls and clone size are copied from that table; D and trimming were computed from the DNA. This sample has some 41,000 clones in its table, and around 77% of those were observed once. More than 10% of the sample is in the top ten clones.

The germline V gene supplies CDR1 SQVTM and CDR2 ANQGSEA. The CDR3 holds 14 amino acids from the cysteine to the phenylalanine. Only the CDR3 part of the read is kept: 42 bases, read in frame from the first base. The germline V and J ends show losses of 6 bases and 5 bases respectively, and no gene match explains 11 bases of the junction. The ViraFEST assay stimulated PBMC with viral peptide pools and then used TCR sequencing to identify antigen-specific CD4+ T cell clonotypes by expansion. After around ten days of culture, CD4+ T cells were isolated with the EasySep CD4+ T cell isolation kit. Healthy vaccine recipients had no prior SARS-CoV-2 infection, confirmed by negative nucleocapsid antibodies before and after vaccination. Around 2.1 million PBMC per well were cultured with approximately 10 ug/ml peptides in IMDM containing approximately 4.6% human AB serum, approximately 9.1 IU/ml IL-2 and gentamicin. On days 3 and 7, half of the culture medium was replaced with fresh IL-2-containing medium. Unless noted otherwise, every peptide stimulation condition was grown in triplicate wells. PBMC were separated from whole blood using Ficoll-Paque Plus gradient centrifugation and were then either cryopreserved at -140C or used fresh. The overlapping peptide pools covered the spike proteins of SARS-CoV-2 and of the common cold coronaviruses HCoV-NL63, HCoV-OC43 and HCoV-229E. The QIAamp micro DNA kit was used to extract genomic DNA from the cultured CD4+ T cells.

Material: CD4+ T cells from PBMCs cultured with SARS-CoV-2 spike peptides, obtained before COVID-19 vaccination. What this sample's cell subset or site label stands for: SARS-CoV-2 spike overlapping peptide pool stimulation. The clonotype was recovered from a human donor who received a COVID-19 vaccine. The chain couples TRBV29-1 to TRBJ2-5, and TRBD2 matches 8 of the central bases. CDR3 reads: CSVAYGGAGETQYF. The DNA sequence follows: TGCAGCGTAGCGTACGGGGGGGCCGGGGAGACCCAGTACTTC.